These 8 T cell receptor beta chains were all obtained from the same sample, sequenced in a study of Graves' ophthalmopathy and Graves' hyperthyroidism. Amplified TCR beta CDR3 regions were obtained using RNA transcripts as template. After a first-round RT-PCR with HTBI primers, a second-round multiplex PCR was run. Using its own MiXCR run on the multiplex PCR reads, TCRdb lists one record per CDR3 protein. Among 680,000 or so distinct CDR3 sequences listed, about 20% were seen once. The sequenced material came from peripheral blood. These receptors all stem from a woman aged 18-29 years with stable Graves' hyperthyroidism. Some clones in this sample may be carry-over from other donors' samples.

This clonotype was picked up many times. The chain links TRBV10-3 to TRBJ1-1; unclear D gene. Germline V lookup: CDR1 ENHRY, CDR2 SYGVKD. V lost 3 bases to trimming and J lost 0 bases, with 17 bases between them. The CDR3 runs 17 residues. The CDR3 reads CAISDASKRGMNTEAFF. In DNA form, the CDR3 reads TGTGCCATCAGTGATGCGTCCAAAAGAGGGATGAACACTGAAGCTTTCTTT.

This clonotype was recorded many times. The V gene is TRBV6-5, the J gene TRBJ1-1; D is ambiguous. Germline values: CDR1 MNHEY, CDR2 SVGAGI. Trimming took 2 bases from V and 4 from J, leaving 11 bases between them. The CDR3 is 14 amino acids. The CDR3 bases are TGTGCCAGCAGTTACCTTAGCGCAAGCACTGAAGCTTTCTTT. Translated: CASSYLSASTEAFF.

Turning to this clonotype: This may be a read error: a much more frequent sequence differs by one nucleotide. The conserved final phenylalanine or tryptophan is absent from the CDR3, which likely points to a read error. The chain couples TRBV7-9 to TRBJ1-1; TRBD1 agrees at 7 bases. The junction had 7 bases not matched to a gene; V was cut back by 7 bases and J by 8 bases. Germline V gene data show CDR1 as SEHNR and CDR2 as FQNEAQ (reference sequence). The CDR3 covers 12 residues. The CDR3: CASTSGGVEAFL. CDR3 coding DNA: TGTGCCAGCACCTCAGGGGGTGTAGAAGCTTTCTTA.

This clonotype has a count of ten or more. The chain combines TRBV6-5 with TRBJ1-5, with a weak D call TRBD1 (5 bases). Germline values: CDR1 MNHEY, CDR2 SVGAGI. The CDR3 sequence is 14 residues long. Deletions cut 7 bases from V and 5 bases from J, with 15 bases between. CDR3 residues: CASKPRDFHQPQHF. The DNA of the CDR3 is TGTGCCAGCAAACCTCGGGACTTCCATCAGCCCCAGCATTTT.

The rearrangement joins TRBV5-1 to TRBJ1-1, with 9 bases that match TRBD1. Germline V gene lookup returns CDR1 SGHRS and CDR2 YFSETQ. The CDR3 consists of 15 residues. Trimming at V came to 4 bases and at J to 4 bases, leaving 8 bases not matched to a gene. The CDR3 DNA reads TGCGCCAGCAGCGGAGCTGACAGGGGGGTCACTGAAGCTTTCTTT. Translated: CASSGADRGVTEAFF.

This clonotype was detected many times. The junction shows a germline mismatch at one end, possibly a read error. The V and J genes are TRBV28 and TRBJ1-5, with TRBD1 matching over 7 bases. The germline gives CDR1 MDHEN, CDR2 SYDVKM. CDR3 length equals 12 residues. CDR3 residues: CASITTGAFANF. The CDR3 DNA reads TGTGCCAGCATTACTACAGGGGCCTTCGCAAATTTT. Full variable domain (missing parts from reference TRBV28 and TRBJ1-5): DVKVTQSSRYLVKRTGEKVFLECVQDMDHENMFWYRQDPGLGLRLIYFSYDVKMKEKGDIPEGYSVSREKKERFSLILESASTNQTSMYLCASITTGAFANFGDGTRLSIL.

This clonotype was detected only a few times. This chain's CDR3 is CASSQAHPGRDQPQHF. The CDR3, as DNA: TGTGCCAGCAGCCAAGCCCACCCGGGCCGCGATCAGCCCCAGCATTTT. V gene TRBV4-2 combines with J gene TRBJ1-5, with D unclear. CDR3 length: 16 residues. Germline V gene sequence: CDR1 LGHNA, CDR2 YNFKEQ. V lost 1 base and J 5 bases, leaving 15 bases between the germline ends.

This clonotype was detected ten times or more. The gene calls are TRBV11-2 and TRBJ2-5; perhaps TRBD2 as D (7 bases). Germline lookup yields CDR1 SGHAT and CDR2 FQNNGV. Trimming removed 5 bases at V and 5 bases at J, with 18 bases between. The CDR3 totals 15 residues. CDR3 nucleotides: TGTGCCAGCAGCGCAAGACTAGCAGGGGTTGAGACCCAGTACTTC. As protein: CASSARLAGVETQYF.